These 2 T cell receptor beta chains were all obtained from the same sample, sequenced in a study of regulatory T cells in long-lasting Graves disease (dated by TCRdb to about 2021). The time point label on this specimen signifies: persistent/refractory GD, antithyroid drugs over 5 years with positive TRAb. For both TCR sequencing and RNA sequencing, RNA was extracted from PBMCs using TRIzol. Library method: multiplex PCR. Sequencing was carried out with an Illumina HiSeq 4000. TCR beta libraries were built with iRepertoire HTBI primers and Arm-PCR amplification of CDR3 regions. The public reads were reprocessed in TCRdb via fastp at Q25 and MiXCR, keeping in-frame beta chains. Rows are unified per CDR3 protein, each entry keeping the most common DNA and genes. For this sample the table gives approximately 360,000 distinct CDR3 sequences, of which roughly 20% were detected only once. Around 30% of the sample rests with the top ten.

Specimen: peripheral blood mononuclear cells (PBMCs), collected when the disease was refractory, from a patient treated with antithyroid drugs. These receptors all come from a woman aged 40 to 55 with Graves disease. Donor details come from another sample of the same person, matched by shared clones.

The table lists this clonotype with a few counts. The rearrangement links TRBV30 to TRBJ2-7; D not certain. The CDR3 spans 12 residues. V was trimmed by 2 bases and J by 4 bases, leaving 9 bases between them. The germline V gene encodes CDR1 GTSNPN and CDR2 SVGIG (reference sequence). The CDR3 region has the DNA TGTGCCTGGAGTATAGTGCCGTACGAGCAGTACTTC. It encodes CAWSIVPYEQYF.

This clonotype was recorded many times. The chain couples TRBV15 to TRBJ2-7; D might be TRBD1 (6 bases). The CDR3 sequence is 13 residues long. The germline V and J ends were trimmed by 5 bases and 9 bases, with 17 bases remaining between them. Germline CDR1 LNHNV, CDR2 YYDKDF (reference sequence). As DNA, the CDR3 is TGTGCCACCAGCCTCAGGGGCGGAATTGGGCAGTACTTC. Translated: CATSLRGGIGQYF.